This TCR beta chain was captured in a study of cytomegalovirus exposure and HLA in healthy donors. It was with 60 Vbeta and 13 Jbeta primers that the PCR ran. The data were produced by immunoSEQ multiplex PCR, yet TCRdb's version contains in-frame clones alone and is incomplete. The repertoire has 150,000 or so clones, about 80% of them found once; the top ten carry 9% to 10%. Trimming left V 4 bases short and J 8 bases short, with 14 bases between. Looked up from germline, CDR1 is SEHNR and CDR2 is FQNEAQ (reference sequence). This CDR3 contains 13 residues. Notes on this clone: Antigen specificity is unknown.

Findings and limits, study-wide: Previous analysis showed most TCR beta V segments were productive about 90% or about 30% of the time. The authors judged a highly shared variant cluster likely a sequencing artifact. The authors later found most CMV-associated TCR beta chains appeared HLA-restricted.

Sequencing input: PBMCs. V is TRBV7-9 and J is TRBJ1-2, with D possibly TRBD1 on 5 matching bases. The TCR originated in a young man in good health and CMV-seropositive. CDR3 in amino acids: CASSSSRVSGYTF. The CDR3 coding sequence is TGTGCCAGCAGCTCATCCAGGGTTTCGGGCTACACCTTC.